One and the same sample provided the 18 T cell receptor beta chains below, sequenced in a study of early T cells in non-severe SARS-CoV-2 infection. From the 5' RACE reads, TCRdb called clonotypes with MiXCR, one entry per CDR3 protein. The sample includes around 26,000 distinct CDR3 sequences, 3.5% to 4.5% seen only once; the top ten take about 4.2%. The sequenced material came from whole blood. The receptor set was obtained from an adult who was a healthcare worker with PCR-confirmed SARS-CoV-2 infection or an uninfected control (not recorded which).

This clonotype was seen ten or more times. V usage is TRBV9 and J usage is TRBJ1-5; D is uncertain. Germline assignment: CDR1 SGDLS and CDR2 YYNGEE. The CDR3 is 13 residues long. V was clipped by 3 bases and J by 4 bases, with 8 bases between them. This chain's CDR3 is CASSDARNQPQHF. DNA of the CDR3: TGTGCCAGCAGCGACGCCAGAAATCAGCCCCAGCATTTT.

This clonotype was seen ten or more times. This chain connects TRBV18 to TRBJ1-2; D remains unclear. The CDR3 is 13 residues long. V was pared by 4 bases and J by 10 bases, with 16 bases between. Germline CDR1 reads KGHSH; CDR2 reads LQKENI. CDR3 sequence (DNA): TGTGCCAGCTCACAAGGGCTGGATGGGATCTACACCTTC. Encoded protein: CASSQGLDGIYTF.

This clonotype was picked up a small number of times. The gene calls are TRBV20-1 and TRBJ1-1, with D maybe TRBD1 (6 bases). The ends were cut back, 4 bases at V and 3 bases at J, with 15 bases in the middle. The CDR3 runs 14 residues. Germline-derived CDR1 and CDR2 are DFQATT and SNEGSKA (reference sequence). CDR3 DNA sequence: TGCAGTGCTACGAGGGGGGGAACCGACACTGAAGCTTTCTTT. Protein: CSATRGGTDTEAFF.

Ten or more counts support this clonotype. The chain has TRBV11-1 and TRBJ1-2, with 9 nucleotides matching TRBD1. CDR1 is SGHAT, CDR2 FQDESV, per germline (reference sequence). V trimming: 5 bases; J trimming: 4 bases; junction bases outside the gene matches: 14. CDR3 length equals 17 residues. CDR3 loop: CASSDGINRGHVYGYTF. The CDR3 bases are TGTGCCAGCAGCGACGGAATCAACAGGGGGCACGTCTATGGCTACACCTTC.

This clonotype was observed many times. The chain is built from TRBV4-1 and TRBJ1-1, with D perhaps TRBD1 (6 bases). Trimming removed 0 bases from V and 6 bases from J, with 20 bases in between. Germline CDR1 reads MGHRA; CDR2 reads YSYEKL. This CDR3 is built from 17 residues. In nucleotides, the CDR3 is TGCGCCAGCAGCCAAGACACCCTACAGGGAGTTTTAGCTGAAGCTTTCTTT. Translation: CASSQDTLQGVLAEAFF.

This clonotype was counted a few times. The V call is TRBV20-1, the J call TRBJ2-1; D possibly corresponds to TRBD2 (6 bases). This CDR3 has 15 amino acids. Deletions cut 0 bases from V and 8 bases from J, with 17 bases between. Germline V gene data show CDR1 as DFQATT and CDR2 as SNEGSKA (reference sequence). CDR3 protein: CSARDRIAAYDEQFF. The CDR3 coding sequence is TGCAGTGCTAGAGATAGAATAGCGGCTTACGATGAGCAGTTCTTC.

This clonotype has more than one count but fewer than ten. The chain has TRBV6-5 and TRBJ2-1, with 7 bases identical to TRBD1. Germline trimming cut 4 bases from V and 0 bases from J; bases unmatched to any gene: 6. CDR1 and CDR2 (germline): MNHEY, SVGAGI. The CDR3 is 16 amino acids. The CDR3: CASSSRQGHSYNEQFF. The CDR3 nucleotides are TGTGCCAGCAGTTCGCGACAGGGACACTCCTACAATGAGCAGTTCTTC.

This clonotype was detected many times. The gene calls are TRBV2 and TRBJ2-1; D gene uncertain. The V end was cut by 2 bases, the J end by 4 bases, with 12 bases between. CDR3 length: 15 amino acids. CDR1 and CDR2 from the germline V gene are SNHLY and FYNNEI. CDR3 coding DNA: TGTGCCAGCAGTGAACGGGTTGCAAATTACAATGAGCAGTTCTTC. It yields the protein CASSERVANYNEQFF.

This clonotype was seen many times. V and J are TRBV20-1 and TRBJ2-3; weak D call: TRBD2 (6 bases). This CDR3 is 12 amino acids long. V was cut by 1 base and J by 4 bases, with 6 bases left in between. Germline V lookup: CDR1 DFQATT, CDR2 SNEGSKA (reference sequence). In DNA, the CDR3 is TGCAGTGCTAGAGCGGGAGCAGATACGCAGTATTTT. Translation: CSARAGADTQYF.

CDR3 amino acids: CASSFIGLWESRSTDTQYF. CDR3 DNA: TGTGCCAGCAGCTTTATTGGTTTGTGGGAGTCTCGAAGCACAGATACGCAGTATTTT. This rearrangement joins TRBV11-2 to TRBJ2-3; a weak D match, TRBD2 (5 bases). The CDR3 length is 19 residues. The V end was cut by 3 bases, the J end by 0 bases, with 22 bases between. The germline gives CDR1 SGHAT, CDR2 FQNNGV.

This clonotype was seen a few times. The rearrangement joins TRBV11-3 to TRBJ2-1, with D hard to call. The germline V gene encodes CDR1 SGHNT and CDR2 YENEEA. The V gene lost 5 bases and the J gene lost 6 bases, with 8 bases spanning the gap. The CDR3 covers 12 residues. CDR3 DNA: TGTGCCAGCAGCCCGAACGCCAATGAGCAGTTCTTC. This gives the protein CASSPNANEQFF.

This clonotype was seen more than once but under ten times. V usage is TRBV19 and J usage is TRBJ2-1; 8 bases fit TRBD2. The CDR3 is 15 residues long. Germline trimming cut 5 bases from V and 8 bases from J; bases unmatched to any gene: 11. The V gene's germline CDR1 is LNHDA and CDR2 SQIVND (reference sequence). The CDR3 DNA reads as TGTGCCAGTAGTCGGCGGGGGGAGGGCCTTTATGAGCAGTTCTTC. It specifies CASSRRGEGLYEQFF.

In its sample, this clonotype was seen many times. V is TRBV7-9 and J is TRBJ1-4; 11 bases align to TRBD1. CDR1 and CDR2 (germline): SEHNR, FQNEAQ (reference sequence). This CDR3 is built from 14 residues. The V gene end was trimmed by 5 bases and the J gene end by 6 bases; junction bases not matched to a gene: 2. The CDR3 reads CASSPGQGDEKLFF. For the CDR3, the DNA is TGTGCCAGCAGCCCGGGACAGGGGGATGAAAAACTGTTTTTT.

This clonotype has ten or more counts. The V gene is TRBV18, the J gene TRBJ1-2, with D unresolved. Trimming took 5 bases from V and 4 from J, leaving 17 bases between them. Germline CDR1 KGHSH, CDR2 LQKENI. CDR3 length: 15 residues. In DNA form, the CDR3 reads TGTGCCAGCTCAAGAGCTGAAGGGCACGGCTATGGCTACACCTTC. This gives the protein CASSRAEGHGYGYTF.

This clonotype has ten or more counts. V and J are TRBV9 and TRBJ1-5; maybe TRBD1 (6 bases). CDR1 is SGDLS, CDR2 YYNGEE, per germline. Trimming stripped 10 bases from V and 3 bases from J, with 26 bases between. This CDR3 has 17 residues. CDR3 sequence reads: CAARGRGILNSNQPQHF. DNA for the CDR3: TGTGCCGCCAGAGGTAGGGGGATCCTAAATTCCAATCAGCCCCAGCATTTT.

Many counts were recorded for this clonotype. V gene TRBV20-1 combines with J gene TRBJ2-1, with 10 bases lining up with TRBD1. The junction had 8 bases not matched to a gene; V was cut back by 5 bases and J by 4 bases. CDR3 size: 15 residues. CDR1 and CDR2 from the germline V gene are DFQATT and SNEGSKA (reference sequence). CDR3 region: CSAGSGTGDYNEQFF. The CDR3 DNA reads TGCAGTGCTGGATCCGGGACAGGGGATTACAATGAGCAGTTCTTC.

The table lists this clonotype with many counts. The V call is TRBV10-3, the J call TRBJ1-1, with D possibly matching TRBD1 (6 bases). This CDR3 region has 15 residues. Germline values: CDR1 ENHRY, CDR2 SYGVKD. V gave up 7 bases and J gave up 6 bases, with 21 bases separating them. CDR3 region: CAITPGRGAGAEAFF. The CDR3 region has the DNA TGTGCCATCACTCCCGGGCGGGGCGCAGGGGCTGAAGCTTTCTTT.

The CDR3 DNA reads TGTGCCAGCAGTTTAAGACAGCTTAATGAAAAACTGTTTTTT. It codes for CASSLRQLNEKLFF. This sequence joins TRBV28 and TRBJ1-4; possibly TRBD1 for D (5 bases). The CDR3 is made up of 14 amino acids. V gave up 2 bases and J gave up 4 bases, with 8 bases separating them. Germline V gives CDR1 MDHEN, CDR2 SYDVKM.